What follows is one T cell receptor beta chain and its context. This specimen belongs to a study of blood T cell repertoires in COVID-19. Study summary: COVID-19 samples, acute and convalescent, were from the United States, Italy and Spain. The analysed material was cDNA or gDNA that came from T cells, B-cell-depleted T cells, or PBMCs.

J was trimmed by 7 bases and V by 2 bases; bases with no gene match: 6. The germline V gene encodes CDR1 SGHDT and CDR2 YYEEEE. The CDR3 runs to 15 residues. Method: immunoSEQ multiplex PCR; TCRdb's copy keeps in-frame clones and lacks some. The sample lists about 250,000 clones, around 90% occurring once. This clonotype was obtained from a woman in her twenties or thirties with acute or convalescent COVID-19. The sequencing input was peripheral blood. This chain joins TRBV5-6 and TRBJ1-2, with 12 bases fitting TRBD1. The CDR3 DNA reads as TGTGCCAGCAGCTTCCCCGGGACAGGGGGCATTGGCTACACCTTC. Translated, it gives CASSFPGTGGIGYTF.